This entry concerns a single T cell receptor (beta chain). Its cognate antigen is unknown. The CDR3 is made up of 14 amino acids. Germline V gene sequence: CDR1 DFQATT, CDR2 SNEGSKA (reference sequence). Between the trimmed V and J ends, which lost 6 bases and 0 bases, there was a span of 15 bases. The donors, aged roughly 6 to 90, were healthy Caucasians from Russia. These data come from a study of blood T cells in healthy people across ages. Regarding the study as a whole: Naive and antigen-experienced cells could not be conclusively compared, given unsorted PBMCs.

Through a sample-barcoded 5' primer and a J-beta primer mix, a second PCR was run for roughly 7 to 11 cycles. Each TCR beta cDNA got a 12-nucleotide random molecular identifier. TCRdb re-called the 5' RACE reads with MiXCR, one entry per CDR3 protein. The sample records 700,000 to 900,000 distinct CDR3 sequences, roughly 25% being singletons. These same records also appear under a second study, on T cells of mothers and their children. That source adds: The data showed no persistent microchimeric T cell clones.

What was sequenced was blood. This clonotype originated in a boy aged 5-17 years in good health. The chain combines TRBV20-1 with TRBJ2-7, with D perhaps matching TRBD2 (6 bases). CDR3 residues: CSAPGTPGSYEQYF. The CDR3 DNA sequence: TGCAGTGCCCCCGGGACTCCCGGCTCCTACGAGCAGTACTTC.